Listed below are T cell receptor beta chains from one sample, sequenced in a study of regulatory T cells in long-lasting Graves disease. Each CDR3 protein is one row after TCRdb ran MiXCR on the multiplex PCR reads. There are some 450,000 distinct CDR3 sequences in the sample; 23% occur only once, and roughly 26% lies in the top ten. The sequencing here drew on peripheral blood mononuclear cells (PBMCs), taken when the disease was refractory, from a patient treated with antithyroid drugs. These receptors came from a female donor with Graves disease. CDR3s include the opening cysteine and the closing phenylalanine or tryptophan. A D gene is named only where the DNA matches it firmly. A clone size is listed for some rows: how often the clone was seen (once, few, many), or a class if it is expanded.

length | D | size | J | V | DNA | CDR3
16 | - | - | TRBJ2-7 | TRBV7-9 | TGTGCCAGCAGCCCCGGCGAGGCTGACAGAAACTACGAGCAGTACTTC | CASSPGEADRNYEQYF
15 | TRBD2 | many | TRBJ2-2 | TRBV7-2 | TGTGCCAGCAGCCAAAGCGGGGGGAACACCGGGGAGCTGTTTTTT | CASSQSGGNTGELFF
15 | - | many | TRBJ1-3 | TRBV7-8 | TGTGCCAGCAGCTTACAAAGCGGGCAGGGAAACACCATATATTTT | CASSLQSGQGNTIYF
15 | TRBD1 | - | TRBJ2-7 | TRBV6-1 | TGTGCCAGCAGTGACCGGGACAGGGGTGTCTACGAGCAGTACTTC | CASSDRDRGVYEQYF
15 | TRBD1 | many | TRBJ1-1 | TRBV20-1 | TGCAGTGCTACCTTGGTAGGGGGCCCGAACACTGAAGCTTTCTTT | CSATLVGGPNTEAFF
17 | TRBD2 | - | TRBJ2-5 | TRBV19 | TGTGCCAGTAGCGGGATTCGGACTAGCGGGTTTCAAGAGACCCAGTACTTC | CASSGIRTSGFQETQYF
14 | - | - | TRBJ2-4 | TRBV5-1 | TGCGCCAGCAGCATAGACGGGCCCAAAAACATTCAGTACTTC | CASSIDGPKNIQYF
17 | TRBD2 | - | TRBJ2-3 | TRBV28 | TGTGCCAGCAGTTTAGGCCTGGGAGGGCCCAGCACAGATACGCAGTATTTT | CASSLGLGGPSTDTQYF
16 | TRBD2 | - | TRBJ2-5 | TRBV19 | TGTGCCAGTAGTATCCGGACTAGCGGGAGTCGGGAGACCCAGTACTTC | CASSIRTSGSRETQYF
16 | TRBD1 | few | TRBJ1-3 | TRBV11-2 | TGTGCCAGCAACGTCCAGGGACAGGGTTTGGGAAACACCATATATTTT | CASNVQGQGLGNTIYF
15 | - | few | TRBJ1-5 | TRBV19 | TGTGCCAGTAGTATAACCCCACATAGCAATCAGCCCCAGCATTTT | CASSITPHSNQPQHF
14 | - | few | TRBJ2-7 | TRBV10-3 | TGTGCCACCAAGGGTGGGGACATATCCTACGAGCAGTACTTC | CATKGGDISYEQYF
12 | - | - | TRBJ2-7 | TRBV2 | TGTGCCAGCAGAGCCACAGGGTACGAGCAGTACTTC | CASRATGYEQYF
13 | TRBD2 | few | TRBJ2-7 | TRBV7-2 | TGTGCCAGCAGCATCACTAGCGCCGAGAGGGAGTACTTC | CASSITSAEREYF
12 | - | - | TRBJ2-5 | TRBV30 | TGTGCCTGGAGTGTAGGGGGGGATACCCAGTACTTC | CAWSVGGDTQYF
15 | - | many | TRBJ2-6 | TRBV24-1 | TGTGCCACCAGTCCCAGAGGGACACCGGCCAACGTCCTGACTTTC | CATSPRGTPANVLTF
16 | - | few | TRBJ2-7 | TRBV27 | TGTGCCAGCAGTTTATCATATTCGTACCTATCCTACGAGCAGTACTTC | CASSLSYSYLSYEQYF
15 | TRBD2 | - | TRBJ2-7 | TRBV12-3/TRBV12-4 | TGTGCCAGCAGAGGCCCTAGCGGGAGGGCCCACGAGCAGTACTTC | CASRGPSGRAHEQYF
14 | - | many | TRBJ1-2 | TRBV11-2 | TGTGCCAGCAGTTTTAGGGAGGTCCTCTATGGCTACACCTTC | CASSFREVLYGYTF
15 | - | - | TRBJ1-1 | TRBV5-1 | TGCGCCAGCAGCTTGGATACGGGCGGAGGCACTGAAGCTTTCTTT | CASSLDTGGGTEAFF
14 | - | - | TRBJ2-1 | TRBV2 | TGTGCCAGCACCGCGGAGACCTTCTACAATGAGCAGTTCTTC | CASTAETFYNEQFF
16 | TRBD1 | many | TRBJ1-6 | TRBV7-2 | TGTGCCAGCAGGCTAGACAGGGCGTCTGGGAATTCACCCCTCCACTTT | CASRLDRASGNSPLHF
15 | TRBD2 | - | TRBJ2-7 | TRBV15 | TGTGCCACCAGCAGAGATCAGGGAGGGCCTCACGAGCAGTACTTC | CATSRDQGGPHEQYF
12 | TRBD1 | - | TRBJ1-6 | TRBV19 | TGTGCCAGCCGACAGGGTAATTCACCCCTCCACTTT | CASRQGNSPLHF
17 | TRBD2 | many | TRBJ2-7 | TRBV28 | TGTGCCAGCAGTCAAACCCTTTGGGCTAGCGGTTCCTACGAGCAGTACTTC | CASSQTLWASGSYEQYF
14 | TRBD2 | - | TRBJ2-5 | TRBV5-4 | TGTGCCAGCCTGGAGAGCGGGAGGAGGGAGACCCAGTACTTC | CASLESGRRETQYF
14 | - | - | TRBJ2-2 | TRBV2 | TGTGCCAGCCGCCCGACAGCGAACACCGGGGAGCTGTTTTTT | CASRPTANTGELFF
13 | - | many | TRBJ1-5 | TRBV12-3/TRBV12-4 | TGTGCCAGCAGTCCGCGTACCAATCAGCCCCAGCATTTT | CASSPRTNQPQHF
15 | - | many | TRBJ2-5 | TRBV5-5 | TGTGCCAGCAGCTTCGTACGGGGAGGTCAAGAGACCCAGTACTTC | CASSFVRGGQETQYF
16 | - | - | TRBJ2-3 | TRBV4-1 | TGCGCCAGCAGCCAAGCCCCACCGGGGGACACAGATACGCAGTATTTT | CASSQAPPGDTDTQYF
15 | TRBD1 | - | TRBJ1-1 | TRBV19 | TGTGCCAGTAGTATAAAGGGACAGGGTGTTGCTGAAGCTTTCTTT | CASSIKGQGVAEAFF
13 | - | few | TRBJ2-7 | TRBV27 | TGTGCCAGCAGTTTTCGGCGAGGAGGGACTCCCTACTTC | CASSFRRGGTPYF
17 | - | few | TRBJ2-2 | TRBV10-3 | TGTGCCATCAGTGGGGCCAGTAGGCTCAGTAACACCGGGGAGCTGTTTTTT | CAISGASRLSNTGELFF
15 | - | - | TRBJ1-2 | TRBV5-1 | TGCGCCAGCAGCTTTACGGTTGGACCTAACTATGGCTACACCTTC | CASSFTVGPNYGYTF
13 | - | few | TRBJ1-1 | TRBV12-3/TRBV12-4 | TGTGCCAGCAGCTGGACCGGGATCACTGAAGCTTTCTTT | CASSWTGITEAFF
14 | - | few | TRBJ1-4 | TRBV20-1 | TGCAGTGCCATTCCGGACGGAGCTAATGAAAAACTGTTTTTT | CSAIPDGANEKLFF
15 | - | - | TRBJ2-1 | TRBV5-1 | TGCGCCAGCAGCCGGATAAGGTCCCCGGGATCTGAGCAGTTCTTC | CASSRIRSPGSEQFF
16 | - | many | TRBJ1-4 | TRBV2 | TGTGCCAGCCTCAAGAACCTCGTAGCAACTAATGAAAAACTGTTTTTT | CASLKNLVATNEKLFF
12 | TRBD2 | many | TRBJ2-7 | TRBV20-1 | TGCAGTGTTCCGACTAGCGGGGCTGAGCAGTACTTC | CSVPTSGAEQYF
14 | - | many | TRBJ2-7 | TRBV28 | TGTGCCAGCAGTTTATACGGAGTACCCTACGAGCAGTACTTC | CASSLYGVPYEQYF
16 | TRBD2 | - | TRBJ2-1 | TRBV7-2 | TGTGCCAGCAGCACCCGAAGTCTAGCGGGAAGGAATGAGCAGTTCTTC | CASSTRSLAGRNEQFF
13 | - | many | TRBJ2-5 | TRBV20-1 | TGCAGTGCTAGGCTACTAGCACAAGAGACCCAGTACTTC | CSARLLAQETQYF
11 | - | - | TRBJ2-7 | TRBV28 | TGTGCCAGCAGTGCCTCTTGGGAGCAGTACTTC | CASSASWEQYF
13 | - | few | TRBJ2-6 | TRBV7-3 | TGTGCCAGCAGCTCTCGTGGGGCCAACGTCCTGACTTTC | CASSSRGANVLTF
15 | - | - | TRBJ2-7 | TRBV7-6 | TGTGCCAGCAGCTTAGCGCCTGGGGTCACGAGGGAGCAGTACTTC | CASSLAPGVTREQYF
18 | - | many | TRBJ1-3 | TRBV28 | TGTGCCAGCAGAAACAGGGTTAATCGTTTTCGTGCTGGAAACACCATATATTTT | CASRNRVNRFRAGNTIYF
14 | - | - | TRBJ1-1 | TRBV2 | TGTGCCAGCAGTGAAGCGAGGCAAGCCACTGAAGCTTTCTTT | CASSEARQATEAFF
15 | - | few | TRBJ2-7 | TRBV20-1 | TGCAGTGCTAAAAGAGGTGGGAGTGCATCCTACGAGCAGTACTTC | CSAKRGGSASYEQYF
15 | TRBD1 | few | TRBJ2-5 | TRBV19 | TGTGCCAGTAGTGGCTCCGGGACAGCACAAGAGACCCAGTACTTC | CASSGSGTAQETQYF
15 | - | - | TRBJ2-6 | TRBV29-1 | TGCAGCGTTGGGGTGGGAAGCTCCGGGGCCAACGTCCTGACTTTC | CSVGVGSSGANVLTF
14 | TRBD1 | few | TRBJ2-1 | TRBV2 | TGTGCCAGCAGGGGGGACAGGGGATACAATGAGCAGTTCTTC | CASRGDRGYNEQFF
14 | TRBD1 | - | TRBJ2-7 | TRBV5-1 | TGCGCCAGCAGCTTGCCGGGACAGGGCTACGAGCAGTACTTC | CASSLPGQGYEQYF
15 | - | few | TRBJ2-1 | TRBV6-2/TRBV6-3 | TGTGCCAGCAGTTACTCGAATTTCCCCAGCCAGGAGCAGTTCTTC | CASSYSNFPSQEQFF
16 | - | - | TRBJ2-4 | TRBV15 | TGTGCCACCAGCAGAGAATCGACGATAGCCAAAAACATTCAGTACTTC | CATSRESTIAKNIQYF
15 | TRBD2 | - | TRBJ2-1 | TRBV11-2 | TGTGCCAGCAGCTTAGGCACAAGCGGGAGTGGCGAGCAGTTCTTC | CASSLGTSGSGEQFF
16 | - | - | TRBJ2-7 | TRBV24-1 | TGTGCCACCAGTGACCCATCCGGGGGCGCGCCCTACGAGCAGTACTTC | CATSDPSGGAPYEQYF
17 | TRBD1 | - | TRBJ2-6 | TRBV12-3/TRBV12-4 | TGTGCCAGCAGCAAACCGGGACAGGGCTCTGGGGCCAACGTCCTGACTTTC | CASSKPGQGSGANVLTF